Reported below is one T cell receptor (beta chain). Its antigen is unknown. CDR3 size: 16 residues. Germline CDR1 reads SGHRS; CDR2 reads YFSETQ. Trimming removed 0 bases from V and 8 bases from J; junction bases left unmatched: 8. Each CDR3 protein is one row after TCRdb ran MiXCR on the 5' RACE reads. The sample yields almost 550,000 distinct CDR3 sequences, roughly 20% seen once. These data come from a study of T-cell memory formation after mild COVID-19. General observations from the study: Contracting CD4+ clones were located mainly in CM and EM, and CD8+ clones in EMRA. Researchers found some responding clones in pre-infection memory, a sign that cross-reactive memory joined.

Material for sequencing was PBMCs or a T cell subset sorted from them (not recorded which). The rearrangement links TRBV5-1 to TRBJ1-4, with 9 bases identical to TRBD1. The receptor comes from an adult woman who had mild COVID-19 (a few samples of this study predate the infection). Cell type and time point are not known. The DNA of the CDR3 is TGCGCCAGCAGCTTGGACCCGGGACAGGGTCGGGAAAAACTGTTTTTT. Amino acids: CASSLDPGQGREKLFF.